Presented here are 2 T cell receptor beta chains from one specimen sequenced in a study of T cell changes during pregnancy in multiple sclerosis. Produced via immunoSEQ multiplex PCR; TCRdb's table is partial and in-frame only. The table lists approximately 130,000 clones, 95% to 98% of them singletons, with 0.44% in the top ten. Sequencing used peripheral blood, obtained after pregnancy. Receptors originate from a female donor with multiple sclerosis, enrolled in a pregnancy study.

The rearrangement joins TRBV5-1 to TRBJ2-2; D is possibly TRBD2 (5 bases). This CDR3 is built from 15 residues. The germline V and J ends were trimmed by 4 bases and 3 bases, with 13 bases remaining between them. The germline gives CDR1 SGHRS, CDR2 YFSETQ. CDR3 nucleotide sequence: TGCGCCAGCAGCCGAGGGTTTAGCGACACCGGGGAGCTGTTTTTT. Encoded protein: CASSRGFSDTGELFF.

The gene calls are TRBV6-5 and TRBJ2-5, with 7 bases aligning to TRBD1. Germline trimming cut 4 bases from V and 6 bases from J; bases unmatched to any gene: 5. The CDR3 has 13 amino acids. Germline V gives CDR1 MNHEY, CDR2 SVGAGI. CDR3 loop: CASSLGGLKTQYF. The CDR3 DNA follows: TGTGCCAGCAGTTTAGGGGGCCTGAAGACCCAGTACTTC.